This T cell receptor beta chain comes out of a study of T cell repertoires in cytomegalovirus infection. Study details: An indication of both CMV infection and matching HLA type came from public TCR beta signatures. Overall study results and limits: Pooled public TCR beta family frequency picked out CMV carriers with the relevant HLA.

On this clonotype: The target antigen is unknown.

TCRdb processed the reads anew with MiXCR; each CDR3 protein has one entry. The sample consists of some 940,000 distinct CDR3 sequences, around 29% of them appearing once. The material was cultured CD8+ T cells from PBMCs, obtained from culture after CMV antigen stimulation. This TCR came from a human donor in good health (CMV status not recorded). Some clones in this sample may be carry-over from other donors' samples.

The CDR3 here is CASSEVESNTEAFF. The CDR3 DNA follows: TGTGCCAGCAGTGAGGTCGAATCGAACACTGAAGCTTTCTTT. The chain joins TRBV2 to TRBJ1-1; D not certain. V shed 3 bases and J shed 1 base, with 9 bases lying between them. Germline V lookup: CDR1 SNHLY, CDR2 FYNNEI. The CDR3 sequence is 14 residues long.